A selection of T cell receptor beta chains follows, all from one sample in a study of shared clonotypes between healthy human individuals. Repertoires were generated with immunoSEQ multiplex PCR, while TCRdb's copy carries only in-frame clones and drops some. The repertoire includes 950,000 to 1,300,000 clones, more than 60% of them detected once, and over 1.3% sits in the top ten. The sample comprised memory CD4+ T cells sorted from blood. The receptor set was obtained from a man in his late teens or twenties in good health. CDR3s include the opening cysteine and the closing phenylalanine or tryptophan. D genes are given only for firm matches. Expanded clones get a size class; other rows say once, few or many, or leave the size out.

v_call	j_call	clone_size	d_call	cdr3_nt	cdr3_aa
TRBV5-6	TRBJ2-1	.	TRBD1	TGTGCCAGCAGGTACTCTCCTCAGGGGGTGTACAATGAGCAGTTCTTC	CASRYSPQGVYNEQFF
TRBV5-1	TRBJ2-5	.	TRBD2	TGCGCCAGCAGCACCCGGGGGGACCAAGAGACCCAGTACTTC	CASSTRGDQETQYF
TRBV6-1	TRBJ2-5	once	.	TGTGCCAGCAGCCCCATTAAGCAGCGGGTGGAGACCCAGTACTTC	CASSPIKQRVETQYF
TRBV28	TRBJ2-5	once	.	TGTGCCAGCTGCTCCGGAAACCAAGAGACCCAGTACTTC	CASCSGNQETQYF
TRBV5-5	TRBJ2-1	.	TRBD2	TGTGCCAGCAGCTTGTGGGCTAGCGGGGGGAATGAGCAGTTCTTC	CASSLWASGGNEQFF
TRBV18	TRBJ2-3	.	.	TGTGCCAGCTCCCCAGAGGTAGATGATACGCAGTATTTT	CASSPEVDDTQYF
TRBV29-1	TRBJ2-5	.	.	TGCAGCGTTGCCGAAGAGACCCAGTACTTC	CSVAEETQYF
TRBV5-1	TRBJ2-3	.	.	TGCGCCAGCAGCTTCCCCGTAACCACAGATACGCAGTATTTT	CASSFPVTTDTQYF
TRBV5-1	TRBJ2-7	few	TRBD2	TGCGCCAGCAGCCGCGACGGGGGGAGCTCCTACGAGCAGTACTTC	CASSRDGGSSYEQYF
TRBV10-3	TRBJ1-5	.	.	TGTGCCATCAGTGACAACAGGGAAGGGCAGCCCCAGCATTTT	CAISDNREGQPQHF
TRBV6-6	TRBJ2-1	.	TRBD2	TGTGCCAGCAGTTACTCGGGACTAGCGGGGGCTGTTGAGCAGTTCTTC	CASSYSGLAGAVEQFF
TRBV12-5	TRBJ2-3	.	TRBD2	TGTGCTAGTGGTTTAGGGACTAGTGGAGCAGATACGCAGTATTTT	CASGLGTSGADTQYF
TRBV10-3	TRBJ1-2	few	.	TGTGCCATCAGTGAGATTGTCCAGACAGCTAACTATGGCTACACCTTC	CAISEIVQTANYGYTF
TRBV5-1	TRBJ1-4	.	.	TGCGCCAGCAGCCTACAGGCCGAGAATGAAAAACTGTTTTTT	CASSLQAENEKLFF
TRBV2	TRBJ1-1	.	.	TGTGCCAGCAGTGGCGGCGGAGGGCAAGTGAACACTGAAGCTTTCTTT	CASSGGGGQVNTEAFF
TRBV12-2	TRBJ1-5	.	.	TGTGCAAGTCGCTTAGCAGGAAGTAGACTGAATCAGCCCCAGCATTTT	CASRLAGSRLNQPQHF
TRBV6-6	TRBJ2-1	.	.	TGTGCCAGCAGCCCCTCTGGTGCGTCTCAGTACAATGAGCAGTTCTTC	CASSPSGASQYNEQFF
TRBV4-1	TRBJ1-1	.	.	TGCGCCAGCAGCCAAGAAAAGGCCCTCAACACTGAAGCTTTCTTT	CASSQEKALNTEAFF
TRBV4-3	TRBJ2-6	.	.	TGCGCCAGCAGCCAAGATCCAACGGTAGGGGCCAACGTCCTGACTTTC	CASSQDPTVGANVLTF
TRBV5-1	TRBJ1-2	.	TRBD1	TGCGCCAGCAGCTCGACGTCCGGGACAGGGGCGTTTGCTCAGGGCTACACCTTC	CASSSTSGTGAFAQGYTF
TRBV30	TRBJ1-1	.	.	TGTGCCTGGAGTGTAGGCACGGCGAACACTGAAGCTTTCTTT	CAWSVGTANTEAFF
TRBV18	TRBJ1-2	few	.	TGTGCCAGCTCAGAAACGGACCTTTATGGCTACACCTTC	CASSETDLYGYTF
TRBV19	TRBJ1-3	.	.	TGTGCCAGTAGTTTGGGGGCGATCCTTGGCAACACCATATATTTT	CASSLGAILGNTIYF
TRBV7-8	TRBJ1-1	few	.	TGTGCCAGCAGCCCCCAGTGGAACACTGAAGCTTTCTTT	CASSPQWNTEAFF
TRBV30	TRBJ2-7	.	TRBD1	TGTGCCTGGAGTGTACCCGGGACAGGGTCGAACGAGCAGTACTTC	CAWSVPGTGSNEQYF
TRBV9	TRBJ2-1	.	.	TGTGCCAGCAGCCTAAAGGGGGAGCAGTTCTTC	CASSLKGEQFF
TRBV4-1	TRBJ2-1	.	TRBD2	TGCGCCAGCAGCCTGGGACTAGCTTGGGAATATGAGCAGTTCTTC	CASSLGLAWEYEQFF
TRBV5-1	TRBJ2-1	.	TRBD1	TGCGCCAGCAGCTTGGAAGCGGGACAGGGGTACAATGAGCAGTTCTTC	CASSLEAGQGYNEQFF
TRBV29-1	TRBJ2-4	few	.	TGCAGCGTTCGGGCGTTCGGGGACATTCAGTACTTC	CSVRAFGDIQYF
TRBV5-8	TRBJ2-7	.	TRBD1	TGTGCCAGCAGCTTCGGGGGACAGGGTCATGGGGAGCAGTACTTC	CASSFGGQGHGEQYF
TRBV7-9	TRBJ2-2	once	.	TGTGCCAGCAGCTTTTCTGGGTCCGGGGAGCTGTTTTTT	CASSFSGSGELFF
TRBV19	TRBJ2-2	.	.	TGTGCCAGTACCATCGGACAGCCCGGGGAGCTGTTTTTT	CASTIGQPGELFF
TRBV5-5	TRBJ2-2	.	.	TGTGCCAGCAGCCCAAGTATGACAAGCCGGGGCGGGGAGCTGTTTTTT	CASSPSMTSRGGELFF
TRBV4-3	TRBJ2-7	.	.	TGCGCCAGCAGCCAGGGGCGGAGATCCTACGAGCAGTACTTC	CASSQGRRSYEQYF
TRBV4-3	TRBJ2-7	few	TRBD2	TGCGCCAGCAGCGGCGGTAGGCGGGAGGAAGGCGAGCAGTACTTC	CASSGGRREEGEQYF
TRBV4-3	TRBJ2-3	.	.	TGCGCCAGCAGCCAAGAGTCGACTAATCTAGATACGCAGTATTTT	CASSQESTNLDTQYF
TRBV6-1	TRBJ1-2	once	.	TGTGCCAGCAGTGACATTGGGTCCGGGGGAGATGGCTACACCTTC	CASSDIGSGGDGYTF
TRBV10-3	TRBJ2-2	.	TRBD1	TGTGCCATCAGTGAGCGACAGGGCACCGGGGAGCTGTTTTTT	CAISERQGTGELFF
TRBV6-4	TRBJ2-3	.	.	TGTGCCAGCAGTGTCGCGGGATTGGGCACAGATACGCAGTATTTT	CASSVAGLGTDTQYF
TRBV2	TRBJ1-1	.	.	TGTGCCAGCAGTGTACGGGGGGTAATGAACACTGAAGCTTTCTTT	CASSVRGVMNTEAFF
TRBV6-1	TRBJ1-3	.	.	TGTGCCAGCATTTCGAAGGACTCTGGAAACACCATATATTTT	CASISKDSGNTIYF
TRBV7-9	TRBJ1-2	.	TRBD1	TGTGCCAGCAGCTTTCCCGTGACAGGGAGAGACTATGGCTACACCTTC	CASSFPVTGRDYGYTF
TRBV6-5	TRBJ2-7	.	TRBD1	TGTGCCAGCTCCACAGGGGATAAAACCTACGAGCAGTACTTC	CASSTGDKTYEQYF
TRBV5-5	TRBJ2-7	.	TRBD1	TGTGCCAGCAGCAGGACAGGGACCGGATACGAGCAGTACTTC	CASSRTGTGYEQYF
TRBV18	TRBJ2-7	.	.	TGTGCCAGCTCACCCGACAGTTACGAGCAGTACTTC	CASSPDSYEQYF
TRBV30	TRBJ2-7	.	.	TGTGCCTGGAGTTCCTACTCGTACGAGCAGTACTTC	CAWSSYSYEQYF